Listed below are T cell receptor beta chains from one sample, sequenced in a study of shared clonotypes between healthy human individuals. Produced via immunoSEQ multiplex PCR; TCRdb's table is partial and in-frame only. The sample lists 600,000 to 750,000 clones, roughly 70% occurring once. Input material: memory CD4+ T cells sorted from blood. These receptor sequences come from a woman aged 25 to 45 in good health. Each CDR3 is given with its conserved first and last residue. A D gene is named only where the DNA matches it firmly. The size of a clone is reported for some rows only, either as once, few or many, or as a class for expanded clones.

>NA|TRBJ1-5|TRBD1|TRBV18
CASSDRGLSLNQPQHF
TGTGCCAGCTCTGACAGGGGCCTCTCCCTAAATCAGCCCCAGCATTTT
>few|TRBJ1-1|NA|TRBV7-6
CASSSQVVNTEAFF
TGTGCCAGCAGCTCCCAGGTTGTGAACACTGAAGCTTTCTTT
>once|TRBJ2-5|NA|TRBV7-2
CASSFASFQETQYF
TGTGCCAGCAGCTTCGCCAGCTTCCAAGAGACCCAGTACTTC
>many|TRBJ1-5|NA|TRBV7-8
CASSLNRDQPQHF
TGTGCCAGCAGCTTAAATAGGGATCAGCCCCAGCATTTT
>NA|TRBJ1-2|NA|TRBV29-1
CSVRTGLYGYTF
TGCAGCGTTCGGACTGGACTCTATGGCTACACCTTC
>NA|TRBJ1-1|NA|TRBV29-1
CSVEEWARGGKAFF
TGCAGCGTTGAAGAGTGGGCTAGAGGGGGTAAAGCTTTCTTT
>once|TRBJ2-7|NA|TRBV4-2
CASSQAPGSYEQYF
TGTGCCAGCAGCCAAGCCCCGGGCTCCTACGAGCAGTACTTC
>NA|TRBJ2-1|NA|TRBV10-3
CAAQRQGGVEQFF
TGTGCCGCCCAACGACAGGGAGGGGTCGAGCAGTTCTTC
>NA|TRBJ2-1|NA|TRBV5-1
CASRAGSSSYNEQFF
TGCGCCAGCAGAGCTGGGTCTAGCTCCTACAATGAGCAGTTCTTC
>NA|TRBJ2-1|TRBD2|TRBV5-1
CASRSTSGTYNEQFF
TGCGCCAGCAGATCCACTAGCGGGACGTACAATGAGCAGTTCTTC
>few|TRBJ2-1|TRBD1|TRBV25-1
CASTRQGTEQFF
TGTGCCAGCACCCGACAGGGTACTGAGCAGTTCTTC
>NA|TRBJ2-5|NA|TRBV18
CASSPLGRTPTRRGETQYF
TGTGCCAGCTCACCGCTAGGTAGAACCCCGACTCGAAGAGGGGAGACCCAGTACTTC
>few|TRBJ2-5|NA|TRBV19
CASSIPASGQLGETQYF
TGTGCCAGTAGTATCCCGGCTAGCGGACAGCTAGGAGAGACCCAGTACTTC
>NA|TRBJ2-7|NA|TRBV6-1
CASRDPGKTPYEQYF
TGTGCCAGCAGAGACCCCGGGAAGACCCCCTACGAGCAGTACTTC
>NA|TRBJ1-5|NA|TRBV19
CASSIGRSRGNQPQHF
TGTGCCAGTAGTATAGGCCGCAGTCGTGGCAATCAGCCCCAGCATTTT
>NA|TRBJ1-1|TRBD1|TRBV5-1
CASSQTGAANTEAFF
TGCGCCAGCAGCCAAACAGGGGCCGCGAACACTGAAGCTTTCTTT
>NA|TRBJ2-1|NA|TRBV4-1
CASISTRGPRGHEQFF
TGCGCCAGCATCAGCACCCGGGGACCCCGCGGGCATGAGCAGTTCTTC
>NA|TRBJ2-7|TRBD2|TRBV28
CASSKTSGRLLSYEQYF
TGTGCCAGCAGCAAGACTAGCGGGAGGCTCCTATCCTACGAGCAGTACTTC
>once|TRBJ1-2|NA|TRBV27
CASSPEGYGYTF
TGTGCCAGCAGTCCCGAGGGGTATGGCTACACCTTC
>NA|TRBJ1-1|TRBD1|TRBV27
CASSSPRGRGTEAFF
TGTGCCAGCAGTTCCCCCAGGGGGCGAGGAACTGAAGCTTTCTTT
>NA|TRBJ2-7|TRBD2|TRBV7-9
CASRAGTSYEQYF
TGTGCCAGCAGGGCCGGGACTAGCTACGAGCAGTACTTC
>few|TRBJ2-7|NA|TRBV6-5
CASSYYSVSRPYEQYF
TGTGCCAGCAGTTACTACTCCGTCAGCAGACCCTACGAGCAGTACTTC
>NA|TRBJ1-2|NA|TRBV11-2
CASSPVRGEFYGYTF
TGTGCCAGCAGCCCCGTGAGAGGGGAGTTCTATGGCTACACCTTC
>once|TRBJ2-7|NA|TRBV18
CASSIGQDVAYEQYF
TGTGCCAGCTCCATCGGTCAGGACGTCGCCTACGAGCAGTACTTC
>NA|TRBJ2-2|NA|TRBV29-1
CSASRTENTGELFF
TGCAGCGCGAGCCGGACAGAGAACACCGGGGAGCTGTTTTTT
>NA|TRBJ2-7|TRBD1|TRBV19
CASSIQGGGEQYF
TGTGCCAGTAGTATACAAGGGGGCGGCGAGCAGTACTTC
>NA|TRBJ2-5|TRBD1|TRBV29-1
CSVEAETGSIETQYF
TGCAGCGTTGAAGCCGAGACAGGGTCGATAGAGACCCAGTACTTC
>few|TRBJ2-7|TRBD1|TRBV18
CASSTGTGGHYEQYF
TGTGCCAGCTCAACCGGCACAGGGGGACACTACGAGCAGTACTTC
>NA|TRBJ1-5|TRBD1|TRBV27
CASNPTRTGRNQPQHF
TGTGCCAGCAACCCTACCAGGACAGGGCGCAATCAGCCCCAGCATTTT
>NA|TRBJ1-2|NA|TRBV9
CASSADGLGGYTF
TGTGCCAGCAGCGCCGACGGGTTGGGAGGCTACACCTTC
>few|TRBJ2-7|NA|TRBV10-1
CASSEAVRDGKNEQYF
TGCGCCAGCAGTGAAGCAGTCCGGGACGGGAAAAACGAGCAGTACTTC
>NA|TRBJ2-1|TRBD2|TRBV27
CASSSGSYEQFF
TGTGCCAGCAGTAGCGGGAGCTATGAGCAGTTCTTC
>NA|TRBJ1-3|NA|TRBV7-6
CASSLEKGNTIYF
TGTGCCAGCAGCTTAGAAAAAGGGAACACCATATATTTT
>NA|TRBJ2-5|NA|TRBV7-8
CASSLGLSKETQYF
TGTGCCAGCAGCCTAGGACTATCGAAAGAGACCCAGTACTTC
>NA|TRBJ1-4|TRBD1|TRBV6-6
CASSTTQGLNEKLFF
TGTGCCAGCAGTACAACACAGGGGCTTAATGAAAAACTGTTTTTT
>NA|TRBJ1-2|NA|TRBV6-1
CASSDGPNYGYTF
TGTGCCAGCAGTGACGGTCCGAACTATGGCTACACCTTC
>NA|TRBJ2-1|TRBD2|TRBV27
CASSFGLAGARGEQFF
TGTGCCAGCAGTTTTGGACTAGCGGGAGCTCGGGGTGAGCAGTTCTTC
>NA|TRBJ1-5|NA|TRBV11-3
CASSADAVSNQPQHF
TGTGCCAGCAGCGCGGACGCAGTTAGCAATCAGCCCCAGCATTTT
>NA|TRBJ1-4|NA|TRBV28
CASSLSIRLDEKLFF
TGTGCCAGCAGTTTATCTATCAGGCTGGATGAAAAACTGTTTTTT
>NA|TRBJ2-3|TRBD1|TRBV5-1
CASGPGQDTDTQYF
TGCGCCAGCGGCCCGGGACAGGACACAGATACGCAGTATTTT
>NA|TRBJ2-7|NA|TRBV28
CASSPLRPSSYEQYF
TGTGCCAGCAGTCCCCTGAGACCGAGCTCCTACGAGCAGTACTTC
>NA|TRBJ2-7|NA|TRBV27
CASSPRSGSYEQYF
TGTGCCAGCAGTCCCCGTAGCGGATCCTACGAGCAGTACTTC
>few|TRBJ2-7|TRBD2|TRBV2
CASSGRLAGLLYEQYF
TGTGCCAGCAGTGGACGACTAGCGGGTCTACTCTACGAGCAGTACTTC
>NA|TRBJ1-2|NA|TRBV6-8
CASSSTRGYTF
TGTGCCAGCAGTTCGACACGTGGCTACACCTTC
>NA|TRBJ2-5|NA|TRBV5-5
CASSLSFRETQYF
TGTGCCAGCAGCTTGAGTTTCAGGGAGACCCAGTACTTC
>NA|TRBJ2-3|TRBD1|TRBV4-2
CASSQEGRDRGYGDTQYF
TGTGCCAGCAGCCAAGAAGGACGGGACAGGGGGTACGGAGATACGCAGTATTTT
>NA|TRBJ2-7|NA|TRBV19
CASSGGTPTYEQYF
TGTGCCAGTAGTGGGGGGACGCCGACCTACGAGCAGTACTTC
>NA|TRBJ2-7|TRBD2|TRBV4-1
CASSQDLAGGQYF
TGCGCCAGCAGCCAAGATTTAGCGGGAGGACAGTACTTC